The 27 T cell receptor beta chains below come from one sample, sequenced in a study of cytomegalovirus exposure and HLA in healthy donors. Sequencing used immunoSEQ multiplex PCR; TCRdb keeps in-frame clones, though not all of them. The data show about 130,000 clones, 75% to 90% seen once. The sequenced sample was PBMCs. The source of these receptors is a woman in her thirties in good health and CMV-seropositive.

The rearrangement links TRBV6-1 to TRBJ2-7; D not certain. This CDR3 spans 15 amino acids. Trimming removed 0 bases at V and 0 bases at J, with 9 bases between. Germline lookup yields CDR1 MNHNS and CDR2 SASEGT. CDR3 sequence reads: CASSEASGSSYEQYF. For the CDR3, the DNA is TGTGCCAGCAGTGAAGCCTCCGGTAGCTCCTACGAGCAGTACTTC.

The rearrangement links TRBV27 to TRBJ2-1, with D possibly TRBD1 on 6 matching bases. In germline, CDR1 is MNHEY, CDR2 SMNVEV (reference sequence). The CDR3 is 16 residues long. The germline V and J ends were trimmed by 5 bases and 0 bases, with 14 bases remaining between them. The CDR3 sequence is CASSRGGFSSYNEQFF. CDR3 bases: TGTGCCAGCAGTAGAGGGGGTTTTAGCTCCTACAATGAGCAGTTCTTC.

The chain recombines TRBV11-2 with TRBJ2-7; the D gene is possibly TRBD1 (6 bases). Deletions cut 5 bases from V and 0 bases from J, with 14 bases between. The CDR3 spans 15 residues. From germline, CDR1 is SGHAT and CDR2 FQNNGV. The CDR3 nucleotides are TGTGCCAGCAGCCATACCGGGACACGCTCCTACGAGCAGTACTTC. Its protein is CASSHTGTRSYEQYF. The full variable domain, with the rest looked up from reference TRBV11-2 and TRBJ2-7, is EAGVAQSPRYKIIEKRQSVAFWCNPISGHATLYWYQQILGQGPKLLIQFQNNGVVDDSQLPKDRFSAERLKGVDSTLKIQPAKLEDSAVYLCASSHTGTRSYEQYFGPGTRLTVT.

The chain links TRBV9 to TRBJ2-1; 7 bases align to TRBD1. Trimming cost V 4 bases and J 9 bases; bases outside gene matches: 4. In germline, CDR1 is SGDLS, CDR2 YYNGEE. The CDR3 has 12 residues. The CDR3 sequence: CASSSRGLEQFF. The CDR3 DNA sequence: TGTGCCAGCAGCTCTAGGGGGCTTGAGCAGTTCTTC.

The J gene is TRBJ2-7, the V gene TRBV28, with a tentative D call TRBD2 (7 bases). Germline CDR1 is MDHEN and CDR2 is SYDVKM. The CDR3 covers 14 residues. The germline V and J ends were trimmed by 3 bases and 6 bases, with 15 bases remaining between them. CDR3 in amino acids: CASSFAPGGLEQYF. In DNA form, the CDR3 reads TGTGCCAGCAGTTTTGCCCCGGGGGGCCTCGAGCAGTACTTC.

J is TRBJ1-2 and V is TRBV28; D uncertain. The CDR3 is 11 residues long. The V and J ends lost 3 bases and 8 bases respectively, with 7 bases between them. Germline V CDR1 and CDR2: MDHEN, SYDVKM. The CDR3 DNA reads TGTGCCAGCAGTTTTCACCGGGGCTACACCTTC. This gives the protein CASSFHRGYTF.

The chain carries TRBV6-5 and TRBJ1-2, with no clear D. This CDR3 contains 12 residues. The V end was cut by 6 bases, the J end by 8 bases, with 13 bases between. Germline CDR1 is MNHEY and CDR2 is SVGAGI. In DNA, the CDR3 is TGTGCCAGCAGAGCGGACCCGGGAGGCTACACCTTC. It translates to CASRADPGGYTF.

This chain uses TRBV4-2 with TRBJ2-1, with 7 bases matching TRBD2. CDR3 length equals 14 residues. Germline loops: CDR1 LGHNA, CDR2 YNFKEQ. V lost 0 bases to trimming and J lost 8 bases; unmatched junction nucleotides: 4. The CDR3 loop reads CASSQEAGRDEQFF. The CDR3 DNA is TGTGCCAGCAGCCAAGAAGCGGGGCGGGATGAGCAGTTCTTC.

The chain recombines TRBV9 with TRBJ2-1, with 7 nucleotides matching TRBD2. Trimming removed 0 bases from V and 7 bases from J; junction bases left unmatched: 4. CDR1 and CDR2 from the germline V gene are SGDLS and YYNGEE. The length of the CDR3 is 14 residues. The CDR3 here is CASSVAGRGNEQFF. The CDR3 DNA reads TGTGCCAGCAGCGTAGCAGGGCGGGGGAATGAGCAGTTCTTC.

The V gene is TRBV7-9, the J gene TRBJ1-2; TRBD1 might be the D (6 bases). The V gene's germline CDR1 is SEHNR and CDR2 FQNEAQ (reference sequence). The CDR3 is made up of 13 amino acids. V was cut by 0 bases and J by 7 bases, with 9 bases left in between. In DNA form, the CDR3 reads TGTGCCAGCAGCTTAGCGACAGGAGGTGGCTACACCTTC. Amino acid sequence: CASSLATGGGYTF.

This chain uses TRBV7-2 with TRBJ1-2, with a possible D match to TRBD1 (5 bases). The germline gives CDR1 SGHTA, CDR2 FQGNSA. The germline V and J ends were trimmed by 5 bases and 3 bases, with 13 bases remaining between them. The CDR3 runs to 14 residues. The CDR3: CASSIQGSDYGYTF. For the CDR3, the DNA is TGTGCCAGCAGCATCCAGGGTTCTGACTATGGCTACACCTTC.

The chain joins TRBV29-1 to TRBJ2-3; D possibly corresponds to TRBD2 (6 bases). Per germline, CDR1 SQVTM and CDR2 ANQGSEA. This CDR3 comprises 14 residues. V lost 6 bases and J 5 bases, leaving 18 bases between the germline ends. CDR3 protein: CSVDRTTRGDTQYF. The CDR3 nucleotides are TGCAGCGTGGATAGGACTACTCGCGGAGATACGCAGTATTTT.

The rearrangement uses TRBV6-1 and TRBJ2-5, with 7 bases matching TRBD1. This CDR3 is 13 amino acids long. Unmatched junction bases numbered 3, after V lost 4 bases and J lost 4 bases. In germline, CDR1 is MNHNS, CDR2 SASEGT. CDR3 sequence: CASSADRAETQYF. In DNA, the CDR3 is TGTGCCAGCAGTGCCGACAGGGCAGAGACCCAGTACTTC.

This chain joins TRBV5-6 and TRBJ2-1; D remains ambiguous. Germline V CDR1 and CDR2: SGHDT, YYEEEE. The ends were cut back, 4 bases at V and 4 bases at J, with 12 bases in the middle. CDR3 size: 14 residues. The CDR3 nucleotides are TGTGCCAGCAGCCGGGTAGGATCTTACAATGAGCAGTTCTTC. Amino acids: CASSRVGSYNEQFF.

The CDR3 DNA is TGCGCCAGCAGCGGAAGGACAGGGAGGAGGGCGTACACTGAAGCTTTCTTT. Encoded protein: CASSGRTGRRAYTEAFF. The chain joins TRBV5-1 to TRBJ1-1, with 8 bases identical to TRBD1. Germline V lookup: CDR1 SGHRS, CDR2 YFSETQ. V was pared by 4 bases and J by 3 bases, with 14 bases of the junction left unmatched. The CDR3 consists of 17 residues.

The gene calls are TRBV2 and TRBJ2-3; 10 positions match TRBD1. Trimming at V came to 7 bases and at J to 1 base, leaving 5 bases not matched to a gene. Per the germline V gene, CDR1 is SNHLY and CDR2 is FYNNEI. The CDR3 extends over 15 amino acids. The CDR3 coding sequence is TGTGCCAGCAACGTCGGGACAGGGGGCACAGATACGCAGTATTTT. It is translated as CASNVGTGGTDTQYF.

The chain carries TRBV11-2 and TRBJ2-3, with D possibly TRBD2 on 6 matching bases. The germline V gene has CDR1 SGHAT and CDR2 FQNNGV. The length of the CDR3 is 17 residues. V was cut by 1 base and J by 0 bases, with 14 bases left in between. For the CDR3, the DNA is TGTGCCAGCAGCTTAGCGGGGGTCCTTACTAGCACAGATACGCAGTATTTT. It encodes CASSLAGVLTSTDTQYF.

The rearrangement links TRBV19 to TRBJ2-1, with a possible D match to TRBD1 (6 bases). Germline V gene lookup returns CDR1 LNHDA and CDR2 SQIVND (reference sequence). Trimming took off 5 bases at V and 15 bases at J, with 20 bases between the two ends. The CDR3 loop spans 13 amino acids. This CDR3 is CASSRIDASRGFF. As DNA, the CDR3 is TGTGCCAGTAGTCGTATCGATGCCAGCAGGGGGTTCTTC.

The CDR3 here is CASSLTSGGLGSNEQFF. As DNA, the CDR3 is TGTGCCAGCAGCCTCACTAGCGGGGGATTAGGGTCCAATGAGCAGTTCTTC. This rearrangement joins TRBV7-2 to TRBJ2-1; 11 nucleotides line up with TRBD2. V was clipped by 5 bases and J by 6 bases; unmatched bases: 12. The CDR3 length is 17 residues. Per the germline V gene, CDR1 is SGHTA and CDR2 is FQGNSA.

This clone was detected only a few times. Other DNA sequences of this sample code for an identical CDR3. This CDR3 reads CASSRQGNYGYTF. The CDR3 DNA follows: TGTGCCAGCAGCCGACAGGGCAACTATGGCTACACCTTC. V is TRBV2 and J is TRBJ1-2; 7 nucleotides line up with TRBD1. The germline V gene has CDR1 SNHLY and CDR2 FYNNEI. The CDR3 covers 13 residues. V gave up 6 bases and J gave up 2 bases; unmatched junction bases: 3.

DNA of the CDR3: TGTGCCAGCAGCTTAACGGGGAGGACTGAAGCTTTCTTT. It codes for CASSLTGRTEAFF. The chain joins TRBV7-3 to TRBJ1-1; D remains ambiguous. V lost 0 bases, J lost 5 bases, and 7 bases lay in between. CDR1 is SGHTA, CDR2 FQGTGA, per germline. The length of the CDR3 is 13 residues.

This sequence joins TRBV5-8 and TRBJ2-1; 9 bases line up with TRBD2. V dropped 0 bases and J dropped 8; count of bases not matched to a gene: 9. Per the germline V gene, CDR1 is SGHTS and CDR2 is YDEGEE. The CDR3 extends over 16 amino acids. This CDR3 reads CASSLGAGGPPDEQFF. CDR3 bases: TGTGCCAGCAGCTTGGGTGCGGGAGGGCCTCCGGATGAGCAGTTCTTC.

In DNA, the CDR3 is TGTGCCAGCAGCTTTGGTGCGGGACAGGGGGCGGGGGAGACCCAGTACTTC. It translates to CASSFGAGQGAGETQYF. The J gene is TRBJ2-5, the V gene TRBV11-2; 12 bases fit TRBD1. There are 17 residues in the CDR3. From germline, CDR1 is SGHAT and CDR2 FQNNGV. The ends lost 3 bases at V and 5 bases at J; junction bases unmatched: 10.

Points on this clone: At one end, the junction sequence differs from germline, possibly due to a read error. The rearrangement joins TRBV23-1 to TRBJ1-6; D gene ambiguous. TRBV23-1 is an ORF, and what it does is uncertain. The CDR3 loop spans 16 amino acids. DNA for the CDR3: TGCGCCAGCAGAGGCCGGGAGAATAGCCCGTTTTCAACCCTCCACTTT. Protein sequence: CASRGRENSPFSTLHF.

The chain uses TRBV2 and TRBJ1-2, with 7 nucleotides matching TRBD1. The CDR3 contains 13 residues. V was pared by 7 bases and J by 7 bases, with 9 bases of the junction left unmatched. Germline V lookup: CDR1 SNHLY, CDR2 FYNNEI. CDR3 residues: CASTTGKIGGYTF. DNA for the CDR3: TGTGCCAGCACGACAGGGAAGATTGGTGGCTACACCTTC. Filled out from reference TRBV2 and TRBJ1-2, the complete variable domain reads EPEVTQTPSHQVTQMGQEVILRCVPISNHLYFYWYRQILGQKVEFLVSFYNNEISEKSEIFDDQFSVERPDGSNFTLKIRSTKLEDSAMYFCASTTGKIGGYTFGSGTRLTVV.

The CDR3 DNA reads as TGTGCCAGCAGTCCCTTTAGTATATCAGGGGAGCTGTTTTTT. Translation gives CASSPFSISGELFF. The rearrangement joins TRBV27 to TRBJ2-2; D gene uncertain. This CDR3 spans 14 amino acids. With 5 bases removed from V and 8 bases from J, the gap between germline ends came to 15 bases. Germline V gene sequence: CDR1 MNHEY, CDR2 SMNVEV (reference sequence).

On this clone: The sample carries other DNA sequences with the same CDR3. The V call is TRBV18, the J call TRBJ2-7, with 10 bases fitting TRBD2. Trimming took 3 bases from V and 0 from J; bases not matched to a gene: 2. Germline V CDR1 and CDR2: KGHSH, LQKENI. The CDR3 has 15 amino acids. CDR3 sequence: CASSPSSGSSYEQYF. The CDR3, as DNA: TGTGCCAGCTCACCTTCTAGCGGGAGCTCCTACGAGCAGTACTTC.